Listed below are T cell receptor beta chains from one sample, sequenced in a study of blood T cell repertoires in COVID-19. Profiling relied on immunoSEQ multiplex PCR, and the TCRdb table lists in-frame clones only, not all of them. The data contain more than 150,000 clones, about 90% of them singletons. Sequenced sample: peripheral blood. Receptors were obtained from a man in his fifties or sixties with acute or convalescent COVID-19. The CDR3 runs from the conserved cysteine through the conserved F or W. The D gene is left open where the match is weak. The size field is filled for only some rows; it gives once, few, many or a size class.

TRBD2	TRBV27	TRBJ2-2	-	CASSFGRGGNTGELFF	TGTGCCAGCAGTTTCGGGCGGGGGGGGAACACCGGGGAGCTGTTTTTT
-	TRBV10-3	TRBJ1-1	-	CAISDPAGSGRMNTEAFF	TGTGCCATCAGTGACCCCGCGGGGAGCGGGAGGATGAACACTGAAGCTTTCTTT
-	TRBV28	TRBJ2-7	-	CASSILGQDHGQYF	TGTGCCAGCAGCATCCTGGGGCAGGACCATGGGCAGTACTTC
-	TRBV7-8	TRBJ1-4	once	CASSRGGNEKLFF	TGTGCCAGCAGCCGGGGAGGGAATGAAAAACTGTTTTTT
-	TRBV10-3	TRBJ2-3	-	CAISESGSGSTDTQYF	TGTGCCATCAGTGAGTCTGGCAGCGGAAGCACAGATACGCAGTATTTT
-	TRBV29-1	TRBJ2-3	once	CSVETATDTQYF	TGCAGCGTTGAAACAGCAACAGATACGCAGTATTTT
-	TRBV27	TRBJ1-2	-	CASSLTGEGPGYGYTF	TGTGCCAGCAGTTTAACGGGAGAGGGCCCTGGGTATGGCTACACCTTC
TRBD1	TRBV4-1	TRBJ1-5	few	CASSQDLTGPYQPQHF	TGCGCCAGCAGCCAAGATCTGACAGGGCCATATCAGCCCCAGCATTTT
-	TRBV6-5	TRBJ2-2	-	CASSRDFNTGELFF	TGTGCCAGCAGCCGGGACTTTAACACCGGGGAGCTGTTTTTT
TRBD1	TRBV18	TRBJ1-6	-	CASSLQGANSPLHF	TGTGCCAGCTCACTTCAGGGGGCTAATTCACCCCTCCACTTT
TRBD1	TRBV7-9	TRBJ1-1	-	CASSWDRINTEAFF	TGTGCCAGCAGCTGGGACAGGATAAACACTGAAGCTTTCTTT
TRBD2	TRBV10-1	TRBJ2-1	-	CASSADRTSGGARREQFF	TGCGCCAGCAGTGCCGACAGGACTAGCGGGGGGGCCCGGCGGGAGCAGTTCTTC
-	TRBV12-2	TRBJ1-5	-	CASRLVLRGPGNQPQHF	TGTGCAAGTCGCTTAGTACTTAGGGGGCCCGGCAATCAGCCCCAGCATTTT
-	TRBV7-8	TRBJ2-6	-	CASSQGLNVLTF	TGTGCCAGCAGCCAGGGACTCAACGTCCTGACTTTC
TRBD1	TRBV28	TRBJ1-6	-	CASGGGTANSPLHF	TGTGCCAGCGGAGGTGGGACAGCCAATTCACCCCTCCACTTT
-	TRBV20-1	TRBJ1-1	-	CSAPADTEAFF	TGCAGTGCTCCAGCGGACACTGAAGCTTTCTTT
TRBD2	TRBV28	TRBJ2-1	-	CASSLAGVGYNEQFF	TGTGCCAGCAGTCTAGCGGGAGTGGGCTACAATGAGCAGTTCTTC
-	TRBV15	TRBJ2-3	-	CATSSSLEASTDTQYF	TGTGCCACCAGCAGTTCATTGGAGGCTAGCACAGATACGCAGTATTTT
TRBD2	TRBV6-2/TRBV6-3	TRBJ2-1	-	CASSYLPPVTSGAYNEQFF	TGTGCCAGCAGTTACCTACCTCCAGTGACTAGCGGGGCCTACAATGAGCAGTTCTTC
TRBD2	TRBV27	TRBJ2-2	-	CASSQGLGWNTGELFF	TGTGCCAGCAGTCAGGGACTAGGATGGAACACCGGGGAGCTGTTTTTT
TRBD1	TRBV18	TRBJ1-2	-	CASSPSTGTGLRYGYTF	TGTGCCAGCTCACCATCAACCGGGACAGGGTTACGCTATGGCTACACCTTC
-	TRBV1	TRBJ2-5	once	CTDSVKGLARAQETQYF	TGCACCGACTCAGTGAAGGGACTAGCGAGAGCACAAGAGACCCAGTACTTC
-	TRBV7-2	TRBJ2-1	-	CASSFQDYPEMWNEQFF	TGTGCCAGCAGCTTCCAGGACTACCCGGAGATGTGGAATGAGCAGTTCTTC
-	TRBV28	TRBJ1-2	-	CATGAGYTF	TGTGCCACAGGGGCTGGCTACACCTTC
-	TRBV11-1	TRBJ2-1	-	CASSLMVRQEGEQFF	TGTGCCAGCAGCTTGATGGTGCGACAAGAGGGTGAGCAGTTCTTC
-	TRBV6-6	TRBJ2-1	few	CASSYSREQFF	TGTGCCAGCAGTTACTCTCGGGAGCAGTTCTTC
TRBD2	TRBV5-6	TRBJ2-5	-	CASSLGTSGGGIKTQYF	TGTGCCAGCAGCTTGGGGACTAGCGGGGGAGGTATAAAGACCCAGTACTTC
-	TRBV5-4	TRBJ2-5	-	CASSREPRETQYF	TGTGCCAGCAGCCGCGAACCGAGGGAGACCCAGTACTTC
-	TRBV18	TRBJ2-1	-	CASSSGLVNEQFF	TGTGCCAGCTCATCGGGACTTGTGAATGAGCAGTTCTTC
TRBD2	TRBV27	TRBJ2-1	-	CASNTGLANNEQFF	TGTGCCAGCAACACGGGACTAGCTAACAATGAGCAGTTCTTC
TRBD2	TRBV24-1	TRBJ2-2	-	CATSAPLAGVTGELFF	TGTGCCACCAGTGCCCCGCTAGCGGGAGTCACCGGGGAGCTGTTTTTT
TRBD2	TRBV28	TRBJ2-3	-	CASSPSRRGGFTDTQYF	TGTGCCAGCAGTCCAAGCCGTCGGGGGGGGTTCACAGATACGCAGTATTTT
TRBD2	TRBV18	TRBJ2-7	-	CASSPWTSGSYEQYF	TGTGCCAGCTCACCCTGGACTAGCGGGAGCTACGAGCAGTACTTC
-	TRBV5-8	TRBJ1-2	-	CASSLRAYGYTF	TGTGCCAGCAGCTTGCGAGCCTATGGCTACACCTTC
-	TRBV5-1	TRBJ1-4	-	CASSITSTNEKLFF	TGCGCCAGCAGTATAACTTCAACTAATGAAAAACTGTTTTTT
-	TRBV30	TRBJ1-6	-	CAWSVARARGAYNSPLHF	TGTGCCTGGAGTGTAGCCCGCGCGCGGGGGGCCTATAATTCACCCCTCCACTTT
-	TRBV5-1	TRBJ1-2	-	CASSTGNYGYTF	TGCGCCAGCAGCACGGGTAACTATGGCTACACCTTC
TRBD2	TRBV3-1/TRBV3-2	TRBJ2-3	-	CASSQAQNLAGLTDTQYF	TGTGCCAGCAGCCAAGCCCAAAATCTAGCGGGATTGACAGATACGCAGTATTTT
-	TRBV28	TRBJ2-1	-	CASSSWGGAYNEQFF	TGTGCCAGCAGTTCCTGGGGGGGCGCGTACAATGAGCAGTTCTTC
TRBD2	TRBV7-8	TRBJ2-3	-	CASSLEASGTTTDTQYF	TGTGCCAGCAGCTTAGAAGCCTCCGGGACTACCACAGATACGCAGTATTTT
-	TRBV6-5	TRBJ1-1	-	CASSYRGGAGNTEAFF	TGTGCCAGCAGTTACCGGGGGGGGGCCGGGAACACTGAAGCTTTCTTT
-	TRBV4-1	TRBJ1-5	-	CASSQWGESNQPQHF	TGCGCCAGCAGCCAGTGGGGGGAGAGCAATCAGCCCCAGCATTTT
-	TRBV19	TRBJ1-5	-	CASSNPRQAHNQPQHF	TGTGCCAGTAGTAATCCCCGACAGGCTCACAATCAGCCCCAGCATTTT
-	TRBV28	TRBJ1-2	-	CASRERGYDGYTF	TGTGCCAGCAGAGAAAGGGGATATGATGGCTACACCTTC
-	TRBV19	TRBJ2-2	-	CASTMRGSGELFF	TGTGCCAGTACCATGAGGGGGTCCGGGGAGCTGTTTTTT
TRBD1	TRBV28	TRBJ1-4	-	CASSPGTGYEKLFF	TGTGCCAGCAGTCCCGGGACAGGGTACGAAAAACTGTTTTTT
-	TRBV28	TRBJ1-1	-	CASSLTVNTEAFF	TGTGCCAGCAGCCTGACAGTGAACACTGAAGCTTTCTTT
TRBD2	TRBV27	TRBJ2-7	-	CASSLAGGFNEQYF	TGTGCCAGCAGTTTAGCGGGAGGGTTCAACGAGCAGTACTTC
-	TRBV3-1/TRBV3-2	TRBJ1-1	-	CASTIKSGNTEAFF	TGTGCCAGCACAATCAAATCAGGGAACACTGAAGCTTTCTTT
-	TRBV6-5	TRBJ2-5	-	CASRQGGVWTQYF	TGTGCCAGCAGACAGGGGGGGGTTTGGACCCAGTACTTC
-	TRBV28	TRBJ2-1	-	CASSLGGSYNEQFF	TGTGCCAGCAGTTTAGGCGGTTCGTACAATGAGCAGTTCTTC